This T cell receptor (beta chain) was sequenced in a study of identical twins. The ends lost 2 bases at V and 0 bases at J; junction bases unmatched: 2. Germline values: CDR1 MNHEY, CDR2 SVGAGI. This CDR3 contains 16 residues. This clonotype showed up just a few times. As yet, its antigen is unknown. Notes on the study in general: Partial confounding of zero-insertion analyses by invariant MAIT and iNKT cells was possible. Whereas memory repertoires showed no such difference, abundant cord blood beta clonotypes carried fewer insertions.

Each cDNA held unique molecular identifiers, and template switching gave it a universal primer site. TCRdb processed the 5' RACE reads anew with MiXCR; each CDR3 protein has one entry. The repertoire holds hundreds of thousands of distinct CDR3 sequences, with roughly 8% as singletons. This sample was also put to use in a study of yellow fever vaccine responses in identical twins.

The sample consisted of PBMCs. This receptor was identified in a woman between 18 and 29 years old in good health. The chain combines TRBV6-5 with TRBJ1-5; 9 nucleotides align to TRBD1. CDR3 amino acids: CASSYRTGDSNQPQHF. The CDR3 DNA is TGTGCCAGCAGTTACAGGACAGGGGATAGCAATCAGCCCCAGCATTTT.